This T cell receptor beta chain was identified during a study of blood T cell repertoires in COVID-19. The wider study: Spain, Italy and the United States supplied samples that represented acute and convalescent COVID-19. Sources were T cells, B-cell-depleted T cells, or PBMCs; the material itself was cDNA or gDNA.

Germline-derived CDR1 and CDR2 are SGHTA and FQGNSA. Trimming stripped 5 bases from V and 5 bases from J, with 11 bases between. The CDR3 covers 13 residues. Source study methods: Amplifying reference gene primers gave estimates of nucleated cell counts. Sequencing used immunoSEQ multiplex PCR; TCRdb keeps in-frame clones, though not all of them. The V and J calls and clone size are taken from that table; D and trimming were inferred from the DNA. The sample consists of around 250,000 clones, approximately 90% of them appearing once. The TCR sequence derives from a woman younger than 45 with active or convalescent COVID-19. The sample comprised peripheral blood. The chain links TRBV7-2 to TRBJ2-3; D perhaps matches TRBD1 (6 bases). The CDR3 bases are TGTGCCAGCAGCCGTACAGGGATAGATACGCAGTATTTT. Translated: CASSRTGIDTQYF. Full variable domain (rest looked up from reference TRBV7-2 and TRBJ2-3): GAGVSQSPSNKVTEKGKDVELRCDPISGHTALYWYRQSLGQGLEFLIYFQGNSAPDKSGLPSDRFSAERTGGSVSTLTIQRTQQEDSAVYLCASSRTGIDTQYFGPGTRLTVL.